Here is one TCR beta chain with its context. Its specificity is unknown. This table comes from immunoSEQ multiplex PCR, and its TCRdb copy is limited to in-frame clones, with some not included. The sample shows about 130,000 clones, about 87% of them seen only once. This CDR3 contains 16 residues. CDR1 is ENHRY, CDR2 SYGVKD, per germline. V shed 7 bases, J shed 2 bases, and the junction held 9 bases outside the gene matches. This entry belongs to a study of T cell responses to AZD1222 COVID-19 vaccine. General study findings and limits: Reports indicate that nearly half of spike-specific TCRs are directed at unmutated variant regions. The number of AZD1222 recipients seropositive at baseline was only five or six. Donors, mostly white British, included more females; clonal diversity was possibly underestimated. Across spike, vaccine-associated CD4 TCRs were found, dominant at 160-218 and 743-854.

The clonotype originates from an adult in good health. The chain couples TRBV10-3 to TRBJ2-2, with 8 bases lining up with TRBD2. This material consisted of peripheral blood, taken on day 0 of AZD1222 vaccination. This chain's CDR3 is CAITSERGLNTGELFF. The DNA for the CDR3 is TGTGCCATCACGTCCGAGCGGGGGTTAAACACCGGGGAGCTGTTTTTT.